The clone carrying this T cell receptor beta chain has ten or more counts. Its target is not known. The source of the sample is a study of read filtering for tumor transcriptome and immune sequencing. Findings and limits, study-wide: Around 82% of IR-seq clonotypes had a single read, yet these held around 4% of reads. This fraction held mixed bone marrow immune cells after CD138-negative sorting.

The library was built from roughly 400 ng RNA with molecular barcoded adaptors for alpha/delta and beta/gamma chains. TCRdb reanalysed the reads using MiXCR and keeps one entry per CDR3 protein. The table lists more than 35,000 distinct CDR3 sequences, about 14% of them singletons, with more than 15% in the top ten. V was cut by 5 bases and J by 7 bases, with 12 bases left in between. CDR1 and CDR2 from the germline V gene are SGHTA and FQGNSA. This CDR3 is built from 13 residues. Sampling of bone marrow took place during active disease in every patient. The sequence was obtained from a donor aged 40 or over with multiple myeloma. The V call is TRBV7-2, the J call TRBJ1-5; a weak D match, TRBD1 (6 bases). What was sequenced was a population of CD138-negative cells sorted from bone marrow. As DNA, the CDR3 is TGTGCCAGCAGCCGATACAGGGAACAGCCCCAGCATTTT. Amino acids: CASSRYREQPQHF.